This is a list of T cell receptor beta chains from one sample in a study of cytomegalovirus exposure and HLA in healthy donors. Sequencing was performed with immunoSEQ multiplex PCR; in TCRdb, only in-frame clones are kept and a portion is missing. Of some 130,000 clones in the sample, approximately 73% were seen once. The sequenced sample was PBMCs. The receptors here all came from a woman between 40 and 50 years old in good health and CMV-seronegative. CDR3s include the opening cysteine and the closing phenylalanine or tryptophan. D genes are given only for firm matches. Size is omitted from some rows. Given values are once, few, many or a class for expanded clones.

v_call,j_call,d_call,cdr3_length,clone_size,cdr3_aa,cdr3_nt
TRBV4-1,TRBJ2-1,-,14,-,CASSPLGSYNEQFF,TGCGCCAGCAGCCCGCTAGGATCCTACAATGAGCAGTTCTTC
TRBV2,TRBJ2-5,-,15,few,CASNPTGGSGETQYF,TGTGCCAGCAACCCGACAGGCGGGTCGGGAGAGACCCAGTACTTC
TRBV28,TRBJ1-6,-,13,once,CASSQQGVSPLHF,TGTGCCAGCAGTCAACAGGGCGTATCACCCCTCCACTTT
TRBV14,TRBJ2-1,-,15,-,CASSQDQRVGLEQFF,TGTGCCAGCAGCCAAGACCAGCGGGTCGGGCTTGAGCAGTTCTTC
TRBV19,TRBJ2-5,TRBD1,14,-,CASSIGQGAKTQYF,TGTGCCAGTAGTATAGGACAGGGGGCTAAGACCCAGTACTTC
TRBV4-2,TRBJ1-2,TRBD1,14,-,CASSQNNRGGGYTF,TGTGCCAGCAGCCAAAACAACAGGGGCGGGGGCTACACCTTC
TRBV19,TRBJ1-6,TRBD1,13,-,CASSTTTGAPLHF,TGTGCCAGTAGTACCACCACAGGGGCACCCCTCCACTTT
TRBV7-9,TRBJ1-5,-,14,-,CSSSLGQDNQPQHF,TGTTCCAGCAGCTTAGGGCAGGACAATCAGCCCCAGCATTTT
TRBV28,TRBJ2-1,TRBD1,18,once,CASSSDGGGQGLYNEQFF,TGTGCCAGCAGTTCGGATGGTGGGGGACAGGGGTTGTACAATGAGCAGTTCTTC
TRBV4-3,TRBJ2-1,TRBD2,15,few,CASSQDSMASGEQFF,TGCGCCAGCAGCCAAGATTCTATGGCTAGCGGAGAGCAGTTCTTC
TRBV5-1,TRBJ2-3,TRBD2,17,-,CASSLAASGGPLDTQYF,TGCGCCAGCAGCTTGGCGGCTAGCGGGGGCCCGCTTGATACGCAGTATTTT
TRBV4-3,TRBJ2-1,TRBD2,19,-,CASSQDIGTTPAHHDEQFF,TGCGCCAGCAGCCAAGATATTGGGACTACCCCCGCTCATCACGATGAGCAGTTCTTC
TRBV11-1,TRBJ2-2,TRBD1,15,once,CASSLRTGNTGELFF,TGTGCCAGCAGCTTACGGACAGGAAACACCGGGGAGCTGTTTTTT
TRBV7-9,TRBJ1-5,TRBD1,17,-,CSSSFWTGNVGNQPQHF,TGTTCCAGCAGCTTTTGGACAGGGAATGTTGGCAATCAGCCCCAGCATTTT
TRBV4-3,TRBJ2-2,-,20,-,CASSQEIGLGYGEVYGELFF,TGCGCCAGCAGCCAAGAGATAGGGCTGGGTTACGGGGAGGTATACGGGGAGCTGTTTTTT
TRBV2,TRBJ1-1,TRBD1,16,-,CASSLLRDRGNTEAFF,TGTGCCAGCTCCCTCCTCCGGGACAGGGGGAACACTGAAGCTTTCTTT
TRBV10-3,TRBJ2-1,-,15,-,CAISEEPGSYNEQFF,TGTGCCATCAGTGAAGAGCCGGGATCCTACAATGAGCAGTTCTTC
TRBV7-3,TRBJ2-2,TRBD2,19,-,CASSSLDRPLAGGIGELFF,TGTGCCAGCAGCTCACTAGATCGCCCTCTAGCGGGGGGTATCGGGGAGCTGTTTTTT
TRBV7-9,TRBJ1-1,TRBD1,18,-,CASSLGRSGTDESFEAFF,TGTGCCAGCAGCTTAGGGAGGTCGGGGACAGATGAAAGCTTTGAAGCTTTCTTT
TRBV9,TRBJ1-3,-,15,-,CASSADSRPGNTIYF,TGTGCCAGCAGCGCCGACAGTCGGCCTGGAAACACCATATATTTT
TRBV5-8,TRBJ2-1,TRBD1,15,-,CASSGRQGAMDEQFF,TGTGCCAGCAGCGGTCGACAGGGGGCTATGGATGAGCAGTTCTTC
TRBV6-6,TRBJ1-1,TRBD1,16,few,CASSSTRQGWNTEAFF,TGTGCCAGCAGTTCGACGAGACAGGGATGGAACACTGAAGCTTTCTTT
TRBV2,TRBJ2-7,TRBD1,16,-,CASSEFRGTGHYEQYF,TGTGCCAGCAGTGAGTTTCGGGGGACAGGGCACTACGAGCAGTACTTC
TRBV18,TRBJ1-2,TRBD1,15,-,CASSQRDRGNYGYTF,TGTGCCAGCTCACAAAGGGACAGGGGGAATTATGGCTACACCTTC
TRBV15,TRBJ1-2,TRBD1,17,-,CATSRDTWTQGNYGYTF,TGTGCCACCAGCAGAGACACTTGGACACAGGGGAACTATGGCTACACCTTC
TRBV2,TRBJ1-5,TRBD1,14,few,CASNQGQGVQPQHF,TGTGCCAGCAACCAGGGACAGGGGGTTCAGCCCCAGCATTTT
TRBV6-1,TRBJ2-3,TRBD2,15,-,CASRTTPRLADTQYF,TGTGCCAGCCGAACTACTCCTAGACTAGCGGATACGCAGTATTTT
TRBV11-2,TRBJ1-1,-,14,-,CASSATNGNTEAFF,TGTGCCAGCAGCGCTACGAACGGGAACACTGAAGCTTTCTTT
TRBV18,TRBJ2-5,TRBD2,14,-,CASSPGTTEQTQYF,TGTGCCAGCTCACCAGGGACTACCGAGCAGACCCAGTACTTC
TRBV4-1,TRBJ1-5,-,17,-,CASSQVAFAGSNQPQHF,TGCGCCAGCAGCCAAGTTGCATTCGCAGGTAGCAATCAGCCCCAGCATTTT
TRBV11-2,TRBJ2-1,TRBD1,13,-,CASRRQGADEQFF,TGTGCCAGCCGGAGACAGGGGGCCGATGAGCAGTTCTTC
TRBV7-9,TRBJ1-4,TRBD1,16,-,CASSQMRGTGTEKLFF,TGTGCCAGCAGTCAAATGAGAGGGACAGGGACTGAAAAACTGTTTTTT
TRBV7-2,TRBJ2-7,TRBD1,15,-,CASSLSGTGSYEQYF,TGTGCCAGCAGCTTAAGCGGGACAGGGTCGTACGAGCAGTACTTC
TRBV4-1,TRBJ2-7,-,14,-,CASSWTVRDYEQYF,TGCGCCAGCAGCTGGACCGTGCGGGACTACGAGCAGTACTTC
TRBV5-1,TRBJ2-3,-,14,-,CASSFPSSTDTQYF,TGCGCCAGCAGCTTCCCTAGTTCCACAGATACGCAGTATTTT
TRBV11-1,TRBJ2-1,TRBD2,15,-,CASSYLAGGNNEQFF,TGTGCCAGCAGCTACCTAGCGGGGGGTAACAATGAGCAGTTCTTC
TRBV9,TRBJ2-3,TRBD1,14,-,CASSDQGASDTQYF,TGTGCCAGCAGCGACCAGGGGGCGTCAGATACGCAGTATTTT
TRBV13,TRBJ1-3,-,13,-,CASSASSGNTIYF,TGTGCCAGCAGCGCCAGCTCTGGAAACACCATATATTTT
TRBV29-1,TRBJ1-2,TRBD1,12,many,CSVTGANYGYTF,TGCAGCGTGACAGGGGCTAACTATGGCTACACCTTC
TRBV6-1,TRBJ1-2,TRBD1,14,-,CASSERGQGYDYTF,TGTGCCAGCAGTGAAAGGGGACAGGGGTATGACTACACCTTC
TRBV10-3,TRBJ1-5,-,14,few,CAISESTRDQPQHF,TGTGCCATCAGTGAGTCGACTCGCGATCAGCCCCAGCATTTT
TRBV30,TRBJ1-1,-,15,few,CAWSDWEGGNTEAFF,TGTGCCTGGAGCGATTGGGAGGGAGGCAACACTGAAGCTTTCTTT
TRBV5-6,TRBJ2-1,-,13,once,CASSLASGGKQFF,TGTGCCAGCAGCTTGGCGTCCGGGGGTAAGCAGTTCTTC
TRBV14,TRBJ2-5,-,14,-,CASSQRWEQETQYF,TGTGCCAGCAGCCAACGGTGGGAGCAAGAGACCCAGTACTTC
TRBV6-1,TRBJ1-5,-,13,-,CASSEGVSSGQHF,TGTGCCAGCAGTGAGGGAGTATCCAGCGGCCAGCATTTT
TRBV14,TRBJ1-1,-,13,-,CASSQEQSCLAFF,TGTGCCAGCAGCCAGGAGCAAAGTTGCTTGGCTTTCTTT
TRBV6-1,TRBJ1-4,-,15,-,CASSEVQGTNEKLFF,TGTGCCAGCAGTGAAGTTCAGGGGACTAATGAAAAACTGTTTTTT
TRBV21-1,TRBJ1-2,-,11,-,CASEGSYGYTF,TGTGCCAGCGAGGGAAGTTATGGCTACACCTTC
TRBV10-3,TRBJ2-1,-,15,-,CAIRKSESSYNEQFF,TGTGCCATCAGGAAAAGTGAGAGCTCCTACAATGAGCAGTTCTTC
TRBV6-5,TRBJ2-2,TRBD1,16,-,CASSSPNRGYTGELFF,TGTGCCAGCAGTTCCCCCAACAGGGGGTACACCGGGGAGCTGTTTTTT
TRBV11-2,TRBJ2-1,TRBD2,14,-,CASSLGGTNDEQFF,TGTGCCAGCAGCTTAGGCGGGACTAACGATGAGCAGTTCTTC
TRBV9,TRBJ1-1,TRBD1,14,-,CASSLGTENTEAFF,TGTGCCAGCAGCCTTGGGACAGAGAACACTGAAGCTTTCTTT
TRBV27,TRBJ2-3,-,13,-,CASSPTETDTQYF,TGTGCCAGCAGTCCGACAGAGACAGATACGCAGTATTTT
TRBV5-8,TRBJ1-3,TRBD1,16,-,CASSLWTGGSGNTIYF,TGTGCCAGCAGCTTGTGGACAGGGGGCTCTGGAAACACCATATATTTT
TRBV4-3,TRBJ1-5,-,14,-,CASSLHRVNQPQHF,TGCGCCAGCAGCTTACACAGGGTAAATCAGCCCCAGCATTTT
TRBV4-2,TRBJ1-5,-,13,few,CASSQDTGQPQHF,TGTGCCAGCAGCCAAGATACAGGACAGCCCCAGCATTTT
TRBV29-1,TRBJ2-5,TRBD2,16,-,CSVVPGGSGGDETQYF,TGCAGCGTTGTTCCCGGTGGTAGCGGGGGCGATGAGACCCAGTACTTC
TRBV10-3,TRBJ1-5,TRBD1,12,few,CAISETGGPQHF,TGTGCCATCAGTGAAACAGGGGGGCCCCAGCATTTT
TRBV5-1,TRBJ1-6,-,16,once,CASSFGGDPYNSPLHF,TGCGCCAGCAGCTTTGGAGGGGACCCTTATAATTCACCCCTCCACTTT
TRBV18,TRBJ2-2,-,15,-,CASSPGGRNTGELFF,TGTGCCAGCTCACCAGGCGGCAGGAACACCGGGGAGCTGTTTTTT